These T cell receptor beta chains were read from a single sample in a study of identical twins. MiXCR, applied by TCRdb to the 5' RACE reads, yields one record per CDR3 protein. This sample has some 600,000 distinct CDR3 sequences, with 7.1% found just once. The data also belong to a second study, concerning yellow fever vaccine responses in identical twins.

Input material: PBMCs. All receptors come from a woman aged 18-29 years in good health. Both conserved end residues are part of each CDR3. Fields, in order: clone size, V gene, CDR3 length, D gene, J gene, CDR3 protein, CDR3 DNA. D genes are given only for firm matches. A clone size is listed for some rows: how often the clone was seen (once, few, many), or a class if it is expanded.

few	TRBV20-1	16	-	TRBJ2-5	CSALLSSRGSWETQYF	TGCAGTGCTCTTCTCTCTTCCCGGGGCAGCTGGGAGACCCAGTACTTC
-	TRBV20-1	16	TRBD2	TRBJ2-1	CSARDLERGAYNEQFF	TGCAGTGCTAGAGATCTCGAGCGGGGTGCCTACAATGAGCAGTTCTTC
many	TRBV12-3/TRBV12-4	14	-	TRBJ1-2	CASSLVGSWYGYTF	TGTGCCAGCAGTCTAGTTGGGAGTTGGTATGGCTACACCTTC
many	TRBV29-1	14	-	TRBJ2-7	CSVELPGGHYEQYF	TGCAGCGTTGAATTACCGGGGGGCCACTACGAGCAGTACTTC
many	TRBV2	16	TRBD2	TRBJ2-1	CASSPVLAGGLNEQFF	TGTGCCAGCAGCCCCGTCCTAGCGGGAGGCTTAAATGAGCAGTTCTTC
-	TRBV5-1	14	TRBD1	TRBJ1-2	CASSSGQVNYGYTF	TGCGCCAGCAGCTCGGGACAGGTTAACTATGGCTACACCTTC
many	TRBV20-1	17	-	TRBJ1-1	CSARDVGGRGSSTEAFF	TGCAGTGCTAGAGATGTGGGGGGGCGCGGATCGAGCACTGAAGCTTTCTTT
once	TRBV28	16	-	TRBJ2-5	CASSFGNAGGTETQYF	TGTGCCAGCAGTTTTGGAAATGCCGGGGGTACGGAGACCCAGTACTTC
few	TRBV2	15	TRBD1	TRBJ1-3	CASSGTGGDGNTIYF	TGTGCCAGCAGTGGGACAGGGGGCGATGGAAACACCATATATTTT
few	TRBV2	15	TRBD2	TRBJ2-1	CASRSSGRALNEQFF	TGTGCCAGCAGGTCTAGCGGGAGGGCCCTCAATGAGCAGTTCTTC
-	TRBV29-1	11	-	TRBJ1-2	CSVPSGEGYTF	TGCAGCGTTCCTTCTGGGGAAGGCTACACCTTC
-	TRBV20-1	14	TRBD2	TRBJ2-1	CSQPSGRAGDEQFF	TGCAGCCAACCTAGCGGGAGGGCCGGGGATGAGCAGTTCTTC
-	TRBV20-1	15	TRBD2	TRBJ2-1	CSAPGVSGEYNEQFF	TGCAGTGCTCCCGGGGTGAGCGGGGAGTACAATGAGCAGTTCTTC
few	TRBV7-3	17	-	TRBJ2-6	CASSLRSGSSGANVLTF	TGTGCCAGCAGCTTAAGGTCGGGAAGTTCTGGGGCCAACGTCCTGACTTTC
many	TRBV3-1	17	-	TRBJ2-1	CASSQELADFVNNEQFF	TGTGCCAGCAGCCAAGAGCTCGCCGACTTTGTTAACAATGAGCAGTTCTTC
-	TRBV25-1	14	-	TRBJ1-1	CASSVGGPNTEAFF	TGTGCCAGCAGTGTGGGGGGCCCGAACACTGAAGCTTTCTTT
few	TRBV20-1	10	-	TRBJ1-1	CSAPSTEAFF	TGCAGTGCTCCTAGTACTGAAGCTTTCTTT
few	TRBV6-1	16	TRBD1	TRBJ2-6	CASTGQGDSGANVLTF	TGTGCCAGCACAGGACAGGGCGACTCTGGGGCCAACGTCCTGACTTTC
few	TRBV7-9	17	TRBD1	TRBJ1-4	CASSFRTAGTANEKLFF	TGTGCCAGCAGCTTTCGAACTGCCGGGACAGCTAATGAAAAACTGTTTTTT
-	TRBV19	15	-	TRBJ1-1	CASVPTFTGRGEAFF	TGTGCCAGTGTTCCGACGTTCACAGGGCGGGGTGAAGCTTTCTTT
-	TRBV10-3	15	-	TRBJ2-1	CAISGGKTREDEQFF	TGTGCCATCAGTGGTGGAAAAACCCGAGAGGATGAGCAGTTCTTC
many	TRBV4-1	14	-	TRBJ1-2	CASSQGFGNYGYTF	TGCGCCAGCAGCCAAGGGTTCGGAAACTATGGCTACACCTTC
-	TRBV24-1	13	TRBD1	TRBJ1-2	CATSDTGTGRYTF	TGTGCCACCAGTGACACCGGGACAGGGCGCTACACCTTC
many	TRBV20-1	16	TRBD2	TRBJ2-3	CSAGRTSPTSTDTQYF	TGCAGTGCTGGGAGGACTAGTCCTACTAGCACAGATACGCAGTATTTT
-	TRBV12-3/TRBV12-4	16	TRBD1	TRBJ1-4	CASSWGTVGREEKLFF	TGTGCCAGCAGTTGGGGGACAGTCGGTCGAGAAGAAAAACTGTTTTTT
many	TRBV5-1	17	-	TRBJ2-3	CASSLASAGTSTDTQYF	TGCGCCAGCAGCTTGGCCTCCGCGGGGACTAGCACAGATACGCAGTATTTT
-	TRBV25-1	17	TRBD2	TRBJ2-3	CASSDGRMASGKDTQYF	TGTGCCAGCAGTGACGGCCGGATGGCTAGCGGGAAAGATACGCAGTATTTT
many	TRBV29-1	15	-	TRBJ2-3	CSVTARGLSTDTQYF	TGCAGCGTGACCGCTCGAGGTCTGAGCACAGATACGCAGTATTTT
-	TRBV4-2	16	TRBD2	TRBJ2-7	CASSQGPLAGVYEQYF	TGTGCCAGCAGCCAAGGTCCCCTAGCGGGAGTCTACGAGCAGTACTTC
few	TRBV14	14	-	TRBJ1-1	CASRTTGLNTEAFF	TGTGCCAGCAGAACGACAGGACTGAACACTGAAGCTTTCTTT
many	TRBV12-3/TRBV12-4	16	-	TRBJ2-2	CASSLSSFSNTGELFF	TGTGCCAGCAGTTTATCTAGCTTTTCGAACACCGGGGAGCTGTTTTTT
few	TRBV19	12	-	TRBJ1-4	CASSQDNEKLFF	TGTGCCAGTAGTCAGGATAATGAAAAACTGTTTTTT
few	TRBV4-1	13	-	TRBJ2-7	CASSQVKDYEQYF	TGCGCCAGCAGCCAAGTTAAAGACTACGAGCAGTACTTC
few	TRBV6-2/TRBV6-3	20	TRBD2	TRBJ2-1	CASSYSGGSGGIYSYNEQFF	TGTGCCAGCAGTTACTCTGGGGGTAGCGGGGGAATATACTCCTACAATGAGCAGTTCTTC
-	TRBV20-1	12	-	TRBJ2-5	CSAPLSRETQYF	TGCAGTGCCCCCTTGAGTAGGGAGACCCAGTACTTC
many	TRBV7-2	14	-	TRBJ1-1	CASSVIGWSTEAFF	TGTGCCAGCAGCGTAATTGGGTGGAGCACTGAAGCTTTCTTT
many	TRBV29-1	18	TRBD2	TRBJ2-1	CSVEFLAGGNFVGNEQFF	TGCAGCGTTGAATTTCTAGCGGGAGGGAACTTTGTAGGGAATGAGCAGTTCTTC
-	TRBV7-9	15	TRBD1	TRBJ1-2	CASVRQGAQPYGYTF	TGTGCCAGCGTCCGACAGGGGGCTCAGCCCTATGGCTACACCTTC
-	TRBV2	13	-	TRBJ1-4	CASKRTVNEKLFF	TGTGCCAGTAAAAGGACAGTCAATGAAAAACTGTTTTTT
-	TRBV29-1	11	-	TRBJ2-1	CSVVDVLEQFF	TGCAGCGTCGTTGATGTGTTGGAGCAGTTCTTC
-	TRBV9	16	TRBD2	TRBJ2-1	CASSYRAGGLYNEQFF	TGTGCCAGCAGCTACCGAGCGGGGGGACTCTACAATGAGCAGTTCTTC
few	TRBV6-1	14	-	TRBJ1-5	CASRTSGSNQPQHF	TGTGCCAGCAGAACGTCGGGTTCCAATCAGCCCCAGCATTTT